The text below deals with one T cell receptor (beta chain). This entry belongs to a study of shared clonotypes between healthy human individuals. V gave up 0 bases and J gave up 2 bases, with 11 bases separating them. The CDR3 sequence is 16 residues long. The V gene's germline CDR1 is LNHNV and CDR2 YYDKDF (reference sequence). This table comes from immunoSEQ multiplex PCR, and its TCRdb copy is limited to in-frame clones, with some not included. Among about 480,000 clones listed, 60% to 80% were seen once. This receptor was identified in a middle-aged woman in good health. Some clones in this sample may be carry-over from other donors' samples. The sample was PBMCs. V is TRBV15 and J is TRBJ2-4; TRBD2 might be the D (6 bases). CDR3 DNA: TGTGCCACCAGCAGAGATTGGGGGGAGCCCAAAAACATTCAGTACTTC. Amino acid sequence: CATSRDWGEPKNIQYF.